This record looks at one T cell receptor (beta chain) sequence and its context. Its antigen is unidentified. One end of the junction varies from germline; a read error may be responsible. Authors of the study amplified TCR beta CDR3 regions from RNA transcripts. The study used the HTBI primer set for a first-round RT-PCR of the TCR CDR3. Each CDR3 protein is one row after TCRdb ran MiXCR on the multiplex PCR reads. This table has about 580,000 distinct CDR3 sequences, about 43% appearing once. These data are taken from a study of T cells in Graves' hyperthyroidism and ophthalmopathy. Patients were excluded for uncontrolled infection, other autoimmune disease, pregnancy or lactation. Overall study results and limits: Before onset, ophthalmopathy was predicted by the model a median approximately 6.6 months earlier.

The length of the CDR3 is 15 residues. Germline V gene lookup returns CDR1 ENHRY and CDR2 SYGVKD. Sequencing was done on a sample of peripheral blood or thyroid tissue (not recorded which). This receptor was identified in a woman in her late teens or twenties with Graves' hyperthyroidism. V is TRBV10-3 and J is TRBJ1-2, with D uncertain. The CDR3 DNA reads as TGTGCCATCAATGATCCTTCCCATACCAACTACGGCTACACCTTC. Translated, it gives CAINDPSHTNYGYTF.